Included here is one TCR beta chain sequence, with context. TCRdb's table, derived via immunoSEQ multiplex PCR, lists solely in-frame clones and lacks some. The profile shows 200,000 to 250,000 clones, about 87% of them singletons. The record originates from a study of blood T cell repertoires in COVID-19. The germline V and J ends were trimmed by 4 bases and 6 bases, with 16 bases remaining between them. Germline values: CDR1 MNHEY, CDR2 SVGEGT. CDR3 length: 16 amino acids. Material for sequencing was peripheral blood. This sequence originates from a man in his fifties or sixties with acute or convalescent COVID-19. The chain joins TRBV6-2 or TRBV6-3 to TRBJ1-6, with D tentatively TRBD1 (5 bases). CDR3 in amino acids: CASSLGQASRNSPLHF. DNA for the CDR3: TGTGCCAGCAGTTTGGGGCAGGCATCACGTAATTCACCCCTCCACTTT.